Listed below are T cell receptor beta chains from one sample, sequenced in a study of cytomegalovirus exposure and HLA in healthy donors. Assay used: immunoSEQ multiplex PCR; TCRdb lists only in-frame clones, some missing. The sample lists around 140,000 clones; 66% were seen once. The sample comprised PBMCs. The source is a woman aged 55-69 years in good health and CMV-seronegative. Each CDR3 is given with its conserved first and last residue. D genes are given only for firm matches. For some rows the clone size is stated as once, few or many, or as a class when expanded; others skip it.

>TRBD2|TRBJ2-7|NA|TRBV4-3
TGCGCCAGCAGCCAGGCTAGCGGACCTTCCTACGAGCAGTACTTC
CASSQASGPSYEQYF
>NA|TRBJ2-3|NA|TRBV5-1
TGCGCCAGCAGCTTGGGCCGGGCGGGGTACACAGATACGCAGTATTTT
CASSLGRAGYTDTQYF
>TRBD2|TRBJ2-6|NA|TRBV27
TGTGCCAGCAGTTACCTAGCGGGGGGTCGCTCTGGGGCCAACGTCCTGACTTTC
CASSYLAGGRSGANVLTF
>TRBD2|TRBJ2-2|NA|TRBV19
TGTGCCAGTAGTGTACTAGCGGGAGGGCCCGGGGAGCTGTTTTTT
CASSVLAGGPGELFF
>NA|TRBJ1-4|NA|TRBV6-1
TGTGCCAGCACTTTACTTGCAACTAATGAAAAACTGTTTTTT
CASTLLATNEKLFF
>NA|TRBJ1-2|few|TRBV13
TGTGCCAGCAGACCAGGACAAAACTATGGCTACACCTTC
CASRPGQNYGYTF
>NA|TRBJ2-7|NA|TRBV9
TGTGCCAGCAGCGTAGCTGGGACACCCTGGGAGCAGTACTTC
CASSVAGTPWEQYF
>NA|TRBJ1-4|NA|TRBV7-8
TGTGCCAGCAGCCAAACGGGGACACATGAAAAACTGTTTTTT
CASSQTGTHEKLFF
>TRBD2|TRBJ2-1|NA|TRBV7-3
TGTGCCAGCAGCCAACCCGTTAGCGGGAGCCGCTCCTACAATGAGCAGTTCTTC
CASSQPVSGSRSYNEQFF
>NA|TRBJ2-1|NA|TRBV7-8
TGTGCCAGCAGCCCCCAGAGGCGGCTCAATGAGCAGTTCTTC
CASSPQRRLNEQFF
>NA|TRBJ1-3|NA|TRBV5-1
TGCGCCAGCAGCTTGGCCCAGGACTCTGGAAACACCATATATTTT
CASSLAQDSGNTIYF
>NA|TRBJ1-4|NA|TRBV6-1
TGTGCCAGCAGTGACAGGGGTGGGGCAACTAATGAAAAACTGTTTTTT
CASSDRGGATNEKLFF
>TRBD2|TRBJ2-7|NA|TRBV5-1
TGCGCCAGCAGCTTGGCCGGGACTAGTTACGAGCAGTACTTC
CASSLAGTSYEQYF
>TRBD1|TRBJ1-2|NA|TRBV5-4
TGTGCCAGCAGCCCACCCCAGGGGGCCGTCAACTATGGCTACACCTTC
CASSPPQGAVNYGYTF
>TRBD1|TRBJ1-2|NA|TRBV7-9
TGTTCCAGCAGCCCGCCGGGACAGGGTTTTGGCTACACCTTC
CSSSPPGQGFGYTF
>TRBD1|TRBJ1-1|NA|TRBV19
TGTGCCAGTAGTATCCGACAGGGAGGCAACACTGAAGCTTTCTTT
CASSIRQGGNTEAFF
>TRBD1|TRBJ1-3|NA|TRBV7-9
TGTGCCAGCAGCCCATACCAGGGGACAGGGGGTGCCCCTGGAAACACCATATATTTT
CASSPYQGTGGAPGNTIYF
>TRBD1|TRBJ1-5|NA|TRBV6-1
TGTGCCAGCAGTGGGGGACAGGGGGATTGGCCCCAGCATTTT
CASSGGQGDWPQHF
>TRBD1|TRBJ2-7|NA|TRBV5-4
TGTGCCAGCAGCGCCCAATGGGGACAGGACGAGCAGTACTTC
CASSAQWGQDEQYF
>TRBD1|TRBJ1-1|NA|TRBV6-6
TGTGCCAGCAGTCCACACAGGGGGCGCGGGAACACTGAAGCTTTCTTT
CASSPHRGRGNTEAFF
>NA|TRBJ2-5|NA|TRBV7-2
TGTGCCAGCAGCTTAACCGGGGGTAGAGGACAAGAGACCCAGTACTTC
CASSLTGGRGQETQYF
>TRBD1|TRBJ2-7|NA|TRBV7-2
TGTGCCAGCAGCTCCGGAAGGGGGCGCTACGAGCAGTACTTC
CASSSGRGRYEQYF
>TRBD2|TRBJ2-2|NA|TRBV6-5
TGTGCCAGCAGTGGCGGGGGTGGGTCCGGGGAGCTGTTTTTT
CASSGGGGSGELFF
>NA|TRBJ1-4|NA|TRBV5-4
TGTGCCAGCAGCCACCTGCTGGGGCCTGGAACCGGTGAAAAACTGTTTTTT
CASSHLLGPGTGEKLFF
>TRBD1|TRBJ1-2|NA|TRBV19
TGTGCCAGTAGTCGGGGGACCGGGACAGCATCCAACTATGGCTACACCTTC
CASSRGTGTASNYGYTF
>TRBD2|TRBJ2-7|NA|TRBV5-3
TGTGCCAGAAGCGATGGACGGCTAGCGGGATTCTACGAGCAGTACTTC
CARSDGRLAGFYEQYF
>TRBD2|TRBJ2-5|few|TRBV9
TGTGCCAGCAGCGTAAGTCCGGGAGGGGAGACCCAGTACTTC
CASSVSPGGETQYF
>NA|TRBJ1-2|few|TRBV6-5
TGTGCCAGCAGTCTCCGGGGCTATGGCTACACCTTC
CASSLRGYGYTF
>NA|TRBJ1-2|few|TRBV2
TGTGCCAGCAGTGAAGAAGGGAGGCTAGGGGACTATGGCTACACCTTC
CASSEEGRLGDYGYTF
>TRBD2|TRBJ2-4|few|TRBV7-6
TGTGCCAGCAGCTTAGCTAGCGGGGGGAGGGACATTCAGTACTTC
CASSLASGGRDIQYF
>NA|TRBJ2-2|few|TRBV27
TGTGCCAGCAGTTTAAGGGGCACCGGGGAGCTGTTTTTT
CASSLRGTGELFF
>TRBD2|TRBJ2-1|NA|TRBV28
TGTGCCAGCAGCCGGGCGGGGGGCGATGAGCAGTTCTTC
CASSRAGGDEQFF
>TRBD1|TRBJ1-5|NA|TRBV27
TGTGCCAGCAGTTCAACCGGGACAGATCAGCCCCAGCATTTT
CASSSTGTDQPQHF
>NA|TRBJ1-1|NA|TRBV7-2
TGTGCCAGCAGCTTATCGGGGGGGCTGAACACTGAAGCTTTCTTT
CASSLSGGLNTEAFF
>TRBD1|TRBJ1-1|few|TRBV6-6
TGTGCCAGCATTAGGACAGGGGGCGACGGCGGCACTGAAGCTTTCTTT
CASIRTGGDGGTEAFF
>TRBD2|TRBJ2-5|once|TRBV11-2
TGTGCCAGCAGCTCCCCCGGACTAGCGGGAGGGCCAGAGACCCAGTACTTC
CASSSPGLAGGPETQYF
>NA|TRBJ2-7|NA|TRBV27
TGTGCCAGCAGATGGACAGCTCTTTCCTACGAGCAGTACTTC
CASRWTALSYEQYF
>NA|TRBJ2-7|NA|TRBV4-2
TGTGCCAGCAGCCGAACCCAAGGGGGAGCCGGATACGAGCAGTACTTC
CASSRTQGGAGYEQYF
>NA|TRBJ1-1|few|TRBV19
TGTGCCAGTAAACGAGTGAACACTGAAGCTTTCTTT
CASKRVNTEAFF
>NA|TRBJ2-1|NA|TRBV6-1
TGTGCCAGCAGTGTCAACGGACTTTCCTACAATGAGCAGTTCTTC
CASSVNGLSYNEQFF
>NA|TRBJ1-2|few|TRBV6-1
TGTGCCAGCAGTAGGACATTAAACTATGGCTACACCTTC
CASSRTLNYGYTF
>TRBD1|TRBJ1-1|NA|TRBV28
TGTGCCAGCAGTTTATTTGGCACAGGGGGCAACACTGAAGCTTTCTTT
CASSLFGTGGNTEAFF
>NA|TRBJ1-1|NA|TRBV28
TGTGGGGCGGGGGGGAGGAACACTGAAGCTTTCTTT
CGAGGRNTEAFF
>NA|TRBJ2-7|once|TRBV6-1
TGTGCCAGCAGTGGGGACTTTAGGGGCGAGCAGTACTTC
CASSGDFRGEQYF
>NA|TRBJ1-6|NA|TRBV14
TGTGCCAGCAGCCACCGGGGATCCCCGTCACCCCTCCACTTT
CASSHRGSPSPLHF
>TRBD2|TRBJ2-3|NA|TRBV7-6
TGTGCCAGCAGCTTAAGCTGGGGGGGACCAGATACGCAGTATTTT
CASSLSWGGPDTQYF
>NA|TRBJ2-7|NA|TRBV28
TGTGCCAGCAGTTTAAGGCCGGGACTTGCCCAAAAAGAGCAGTACTTC
CASSLRPGLAQKEQYF
>TRBD2|TRBJ2-1|NA|TRBV10-3
TGTGCCATCAGGCCAGCGGGAGTGGGCTCCTACAATGAGCAGTTCTTC
CAIRPAGVGSYNEQFF
>TRBD1|TRBJ2-7|NA|TRBV28
TGTGCCAGCAGTTGGGACAGGGTCCTACGCGAGCAGTACTTC
CASSWDRVLREQYF
>TRBD1|TRBJ2-7|NA|TRBV19
TGTGCCAGTAGGGCCGCGGGACAGGGAAACTACGAGCAGTACTTC
CASRAAGQGNYEQYF
>TRBD1|TRBJ2-7|NA|TRBV9
TGTGCCAGCAGCGTCGGACAGGGAGGTGGCGAGCAGTACTTC
CASSVGQGGGEQYF
>TRBD2|TRBJ2-2|NA|TRBV5-4
TGTGCCAGCAGCTTGCCTAGCGGGAGTACCGGGGAGCTGTTTTTT
CASSLPSGSTGELFF
>NA|TRBJ1-2|once|TRBV12-2
TGTGCAAGTCGCTTAGTGCGGGAGGGCGAATACTATGGCTACACCTTC
CASRLVREGEYYGYTF
>TRBD2|TRBJ2-3|NA|TRBV6-1
TGTGCCAGCAGTGAGAGAACTAGCGGGGGGCCGGTGGACACAGATACGCAGTATTTT
CASSERTSGGPVDTDTQYF